The 11 T cell receptor beta chains given below trace back to one sample, sequenced in a study of T cells in Graves' hyperthyroidism and ophthalmopathy. RNA transcripts gave rise to amplified TCR beta CDR3 regions. RT-PCR in the first round (using the HTBI primer set) targeted the TCR CDR3. MiXCR, run by TCRdb on the multiplex PCR reads, gives a single entry per CDR3 protein. This sample yields some 420,000 distinct CDR3 sequences, of which roughly an eighth are seen a single time; roughly 4.8% belongs to the top ten. Sequencing input: blood. The receptors shown here come from a woman under 30 with Graves' hyperthyroidism.

This clonotype was counted between two and nine times. The chain's CDR3 is CSALEQGPNTEAFF. CDR3 coding DNA: TGCAGTGCTCTTGAACAGGGCCCGAACACTGAAGCTTTCTTT. The genes are TRBV20-1 and TRBJ1-1, with D perhaps TRBD1 (6 bases). Germline V gene data show CDR1 as DFQATT and CDR2 as SNEGSKA (reference sequence). This CDR3 is 14 amino acids long. Deletions cut 5 bases from V and 1 base from J, with 14 bases between.

This clonotype came up many times. V is TRBV11-2 and J is TRBJ2-1, with D unresolved. Germline values: CDR1 SGHAT, CDR2 FQNNGV. The ends were cut back, 1 base at V and 1 base at J, with 8 bases in the middle. The CDR3 extends over 15 amino acids. CDR3 bases: TGTGCCAGCAGCTTAGGTGAGTTTTCCTACAATGAGCAGTTCTTC. Translating it yields CASSLGEFSYNEQFF. The full variable domain, its missing parts supplied by reference TRBV11-2 and TRBJ2-1, is EAGVAQSPRYKIIEKRQSVAFWCNPISGHATLYWYQQILGQGPKLLIQFQNNGVVDDSQLPKDRFSAERLKGVDSTLKIQPAKLEDSAVYLCASSLGEFSYNEQFFGPGTRLTVL.

The rearrangement uses TRBV20-1 and TRBJ2-1, with TRBD2 matching 10 bases. Germline trimming cut 6 bases from V and 9 bases from J; bases unmatched to any gene: 11. Germline lookup yields CDR1 DFQATT and CDR2 SNEGSKA (reference sequence). The CDR3 has 14 residues. The CDR3 DNA sequence: TGCAGTGCCGACCCTAGCGGGAGATATAGTGAGCAGTTCTTC. It encodes CSADPSGRYSEQFF.

This clonotype showed up many times. The chain links TRBV16 to TRBJ1-5; D gene uncertain. The CDR3 spans 13 residues. Per germline, CDR1 KGHSY and CDR2 FQNENV. Trimming took 0 bases from V and 2 from J, leaving 2 bases between them. CDR3 loop: CASSQSGNQPQHF. The DNA for the CDR3 is TGTGCCAGCAGCCAATCGGGCAATCAGCCCCAGCATTTT.

This clonotype was picked up a small number of times. V and J are TRBV4-1 and TRBJ2-7; D may be TRBD2 (7 bases). Trimming removed 0 bases from V and 4 bases from J, with 16 bases in between. CDR1 is MGHRA and CDR2 is YSYEKL in the germline V gene. The CDR3 consists of 16 residues. The CDR3 sequence is CASSQDGGGRGYEQYF. For the CDR3, the DNA is TGCGCCAGCAGCCAAGATGGGGGGGGGCGCGGGTACGAGCAGTACTTC.

This clonotype came up a few times. The chain combines TRBV29-1 with TRBJ2-3; D is perhaps TRBD1 (5 bases). Trimming stripped 3 bases from V and 4 bases from J, with 8 bases between. The CDR3 extends over 12 amino acids. CDR1 and CDR2 from the germline V gene are SQVTM and ANQGSEA. CDR3 nucleotides: TGCAGCGTTGACCAGGGTTCAGATACGCAGTATTTT. Translated, it gives CSVDQGSDTQYF.

This clonotype was recorded at least ten times. At one end the junction does not follow the germline gene, possibly because of a read error. J is TRBJ2-2 and V is TRBV5-1; D remains ambiguous. Germline V gene data show CDR1 as SGHRS and CDR2 as YFSETQ. There are 13 residues in the CDR3. The CDR3 DNA sequence: TGTGCCAGCAGCTTGGTCAGCTCCGGGGAGCTGTTTTTT. It specifies CASSLVSSGELFF.

The chain carries TRBV6-2 or TRBV6-3 and TRBJ1-2, with a possible D match to TRBD1 (6 bases). Trimming took 5 bases from V and 4 from J, leaving 14 bases between them. Germline V CDR1 and CDR2: MNHEY, SVGEGT. The CDR3 consists of 14 residues. The chain's CDR3 is CASSGPTGSYGYTF. In DNA form, the CDR3 reads TGTGCCAGCAGTGGCCCAACAGGGAGCTATGGCTACACCTTC.

This clonotype was recorded at least ten times. Here the CDR3 reads CASSPKGQLNQPQHF. The CDR3 DNA is TGTGCCAGCAGCCCAAAGGGACAGCTAAATCAGCCCCAGCATTTT. V gene TRBV7-8 combines with J gene TRBJ1-5; 7 nucleotides match TRBD1. V dropped 5 bases and J dropped 4; count of bases not matched to a gene: 8. CDR3 length: 15 amino acids. From germline, CDR1 is SGHVS and CDR2 FQNEAQ. Combining the CDR3 with reference TRBV7-8 and TRBJ1-5 gives the whole variable domain GAGVSQSPRYKVAKRGQDVALRCDPISGHVSLFWYQQALGQGPEFLTYFQNEAQLDKSGLPSDRFFAERPEGSVSTLKIQRTQQEDSAVYLCASSPKGQLNQPQHFGDGTRLSIL.

This clonotype was seen only a few times. V gene TRBV11-2 combines with J gene TRBJ1-3; D unclear. The V gene's germline CDR1 is SGHAT and CDR2 FQNNGV. Trimming cost V 10 bases and J 0 bases, with 13 bases left between them. The CDR3 is 14 amino acids. The CDR3 loop is CATSVTFSGNTIYF. The CDR3, as DNA: TGTGCCACCTCTGTTACCTTCTCTGGAAACACCATATATTTT. Drawing the rest from reference TRBV11-2 and TRBJ1-3, the complete variable domain is EAGVAQSPRYKIIEKRQSVAFWCNPISGHATLYWYQQILGQGPKLLIQFQNNGVVDDSQLPKDRFSAERLKGVDSTLKIQPAKLEDSAVYLCATSVTFSGNTIYFGEGSWLTVV.

This clonotype was recorded a few times. CDR3 nucleotides: TGTGCCAGTAGTAGACAGGTTCCTTGGGGTGAGCAGTTCTTC. Protein product: CASSRQVPWGEQFF. V is TRBV19 and J is TRBJ2-1, with D maybe TRBD1 (6 bases). This CDR3 spans 14 amino acids. Trimming left V 4 bases short and J 9 bases short, with 16 bases between. Germline V CDR1 and CDR2: LNHDA, SQIVND (reference sequence).